A single sample is the source of the 32 T cell receptor beta chains below, sequenced in a study of blood T cell repertoires in COVID-19. Here immunoSEQ multiplex PCR was the method, and the copy in TCRdb shows in-frame clones only, minus some. The sample includes 55,000 to 60,000 clones, about 75% of them seen just once. The sequenced sample consisted of peripheral blood. These receptors were collected from a man aged 50 or older with active or convalescent COVID-19.

This chain connects TRBV7-3 to TRBJ2-3; TRBD2 is a possible D gene (6 bases). Germline CDR1 reads SGHTA; CDR2 reads FQGTGA. Trimming removed 3 bases at V and 1 base at J, with 8 bases between. The CDR3 has 14 amino acids. For the CDR3, the DNA is TGTGCCAGCAGCTTCACGGGAGGCACAGATACGCAGTATTTT. As protein: CASSFTGGTDTQYF.

The gene calls are TRBV5-1 and TRBJ2-7, with 9 bases that match TRBD1. This CDR3 is 14 amino acids long. After removal of 3 bases from V and 4 bases from J, the junction contained 5 bases not matched to a gene. Germline V gene data show CDR1 as SGHRS and CDR2 as YFSETQ. The CDR3 loop reads CASSSTGGPYEQYF. The CDR3 DNA sequence: TGCGCCAGCAGCTCGACAGGGGGTCCATACGAGCAGTACTTC.

V gene TRBV19 combines with J gene TRBJ1-1, with TRBD1 matching 7 bases. Germline loops: CDR1 LNHDA, CDR2 SQIVND (reference sequence). The CDR3 runs to 14 residues. DNA for the CDR3: TGTGCTTCGGTAAGGGGGCCGTCAGTTCCTGAAGCTTTCTTT. Amino acid sequence: CASVRGPSVPEAFF.

This chain connects TRBV15 to TRBJ1-2; 8 bases match TRBD1. V lost 8 bases, J lost 4 bases, and 6 bases stayed unmatched. In germline, CDR1 is LNHNV, CDR2 YYDKDF (reference sequence). The length of the CDR3 is 13 residues. The CDR3 coding sequence is TGTGCCACCGAACCAGGGACAGGCTATGGCTACACCTTC. Amino acids: CATEPGTGYGYTF.

The J gene is TRBJ1-6, the V gene TRBV7-2, with 8 bases lining up with TRBD1. The CDR3 length is 16 residues. Germline V lookup: CDR1 SGHTA, CDR2 FQGNSA. Trimming at V came to 5 bases and at J to 7 bases, leaving 10 bases not matched to a gene. CDR3 region: CASSPGTGRKNSPLHF. In nucleotides, the CDR3 is TGTGCCAGCAGCCCGGGGACAGGCCGCAAGAATTCACCCCTCCACTTT.

This clone was counted a few times. This sequence joins TRBV3-1 (or the pseudogene TRBV3-2) and TRBJ2-1; no firm D call. Between the trimmed V and J ends, which lost 1 base and 2 bases, there was a span of 12 bases. From germline, CDR1 is LGHDT and CDR2 YNNKEL (reference sequence). The CDR3 consists of 16 residues. CDR3: CASSQARSVTYNEQFF. CDR3 DNA: TGTGCCAGCAGCCAAGCCAGAAGCGTGACCTACAATGAGCAGTTCTTC.

The V gene is TRBV5-8, the J gene TRBJ1-1; D possibly corresponds to TRBD1 (6 bases). Germline-derived CDR1 and CDR2 are SGHTS and YDEGEE. The CDR3 covers 14 residues. The V end lost 4 bases, the J end lost 1 base, and 11 bases lay between the germline ends. As DNA, the CDR3 is TGTGCCAGCAGCCCGGACAGTGAGAACACTGAAGCTTTCTTT. Amino acid sequence: CASSPDSENTEAFF.

This chain connects TRBV27 to TRBJ1-5, with D perhaps TRBD1 (6 bases). V dropped 7 bases and J dropped 6 bases, with 19 bases sitting between them. This CDR3 has 15 amino acids. CDR1 is MNHEY and CDR2 is SMNVEV in the germline V gene (reference sequence). The DNA for the CDR3 is TGTGCCAGCACCTTAAGCGGGGGGACATTTCAGCCCCAGCATTTT. Protein product: CASTLSGGTFQPQHF.

The chain has TRBV6-1 and TRBJ1-2; 7 nucleotides agree with TRBD1. The CDR3 is 15 residues long. Germline V gene data show CDR1 as MNHNS and CDR2 as SASEGT. The junction had 6 bases not matched to a gene; V was cut back by 2 bases and J by 3 bases. The CDR3, as DNA: TGTGCCAGCAGTGAAAGTAGGCAGGGGGACTATGGCTACACCTTC. Protein: CASSESRQGDYGYTF.

The V and J genes are TRBV4-1 and TRBJ1-5; 9 positions match TRBD1. CDR1 is MGHRA, CDR2 YSYEKL, per germline. The CDR3 spans 16 residues. Trimming removed 8 bases from V and 0 bases from J; junction bases left unmatched: 8. The CDR3 sequence: CASRTGVSSSNQPQHF. The CDR3 DNA reads TGCGCCAGCCGGACAGGGGTTTCCTCTAGCAATCAGCCCCAGCATTTT.

The chain recombines TRBV19 with TRBJ1-1; D is ambiguous. CDR3 length: 14 residues. V dropped 8 bases and J dropped 1 base, with 14 bases sitting between them. CDR1 and CDR2 (germline): LNHDA, SQIVND (reference sequence). CDR3 nucleotides: TGTGCCAGTCTTCTCGCGGGTGAGAACACTGAAGCTTTCTTT. It codes for CASLLAGENTEAFF.

The V and J genes are TRBV4-1 and TRBJ2-7; perhaps TRBD1 as D (5 bases). Trimming stripped 3 bases from V and 2 bases from J, with 11 bases between. Germline V gene data show CDR1 as MGHRA and CDR2 as YSYEKL. The CDR3 spans 14 residues. CDR3 sequence (DNA): TGCGCCAGCAGCCAGGGTGGACACCCCTACGAGCAGTACTTC. Amino acids: CASSQGGHPYEQYF.

The chain carries TRBV18 and TRBJ2-7; 11 bases are a match to TRBD2. Trimming took 3 bases from V and 5 from J; bases not matched to a gene: 6. Looked up from germline, CDR1 is KGHSH and CDR2 is LQKENI. The CDR3 runs to 15 residues. CDR3 coding DNA: TGTGCCAGCTCACCCGGGACTAGCGGAGTAAACGAGCAGTACTTC. This codes for CASSPGTSGVNEQYF.

The genes are TRBV29-1 and TRBJ2-2; a weak D match, TRBD1 (5 bases). V was clipped by 6 bases and J by 7 bases, with 15 bases between them. The CDR3 sequence is 13 residues long. Germline CDR1 reads SQVTM; CDR2 reads ANQGSEA. The CDR3 nucleotides are TGCAGCGTGATGGACACCGCCGGCGGGGAGCTGTTTTTT. Translated, it gives CSVMDTAGGELFF.

The CDR3 DNA sequence: TGTGCCAGCAGCATGAGCGGGGGGGCTAACAATGAGCAGTTCTTC. This translates into CASSMSGGANNEQFF. V gene TRBV9 combines with J gene TRBJ2-1, with 10 bases matching TRBD2. The germline CDR1 and CDR2 sequences are SGDLS and YYNGEE. The V segment lost 4 bases and the J segment 5 bases; nucleotides outside the gene matches: 6. CDR3 length: 15 residues.

The rearrangement links TRBV27 to TRBJ2-7, with no clear D. CDR3 length equals 13 residues. Trimming removed 5 bases at V and 2 bases at J, with 10 bases between. Looked up from germline, CDR1 is MNHEY and CDR2 is SMNVEV (reference sequence). The CDR3 here is CASSPLIAYEQYF. The CDR3 DNA follows: TGTGCCAGCAGTCCTCTAATAGCCTACGAGCAGTACTTC.

This clone occurred a few times. The V call is TRBV30, the J call TRBJ1-3; TRBD1 is a possible D gene (5 bases). V was shortened by 5 bases and J by 3 bases, with 14 bases between the two germline ends. This CDR3 has 14 amino acids. Germline loops: CDR1 GTSNPN, CDR2 SVGIG (reference sequence). CDR3 in amino acids: CAWSPGGLGNTIYF. In DNA, the CDR3 is TGTGCCTGGTCCCCCGGGGGACTTGGAAACACCATATATTTT.

This chain uses TRBV2 with TRBJ1-1; tentative D call: TRBD1 (5 bases). The CDR3 is made up of 13 amino acids. With 8 bases removed from V and 4 bases from J, the gap between germline ends came to 14 bases. The germline gives CDR1 SNHLY, CDR2 FYNNEI. CDR3 protein: CASLRVRSTEAFF. DNA of the CDR3: TGTGCCAGCCTCAGGGTCAGGTCCACTGAAGCTTTCTTT.

The chain couples TRBV18 to TRBJ2-1, with 7 bases lining up with TRBD2. Unmatched junction bases numbered 10, after V lost 5 bases and J lost 3 bases. Germline V gives CDR1 KGHSH, CDR2 LQKENI. This CDR3 contains 16 residues. The DNA for the CDR3 is TGTGCCAGCTCAGGATCGAGCGGGACGGGCTACAATGAGCAGTTCTTC. Translated: CASSGSSGTGYNEQFF.

The chain carries TRBV19 and TRBJ1-1; the D gene is possibly TRBD1 (6 bases). Germline V gene sequence: CDR1 LNHDA, CDR2 SQIVND (reference sequence). Trimming cost V 4 bases and J 1 base, with 22 bases left between them. This CDR3 has 18 residues. The DNA for the CDR3 is TGTGCCAGTAGTAACAGTCGACGCACCGGGACACGGAACACTGAAGCTTTCTTT. Protein: CASSNSRRTGTRNTEAFF. The variable domain in full, completed from reference TRBV19 and TRBJ1-1, reads DGGITQSPKYLFRKEGQNVTLSCEQNLNHDAMYWYRQDPGQGLRLIYYSQIVNDFQKGDIAEGYSVSREKKESFPLTVTSAQKNPTAFYLCASSNSRRTGTRNTEAFFGQGTRLTVV.

The V and J genes are TRBV5-1 and TRBJ1-4, with D possibly TRBD1 on 5 matching bases. Deletions cut 4 bases from V and 3 bases from J, with 13 bases between. Germline loops: CDR1 SGHRS, CDR2 YFSETQ. The CDR3 spans 15 residues. In nucleotides, the CDR3 is TGCGCCAGCAGCCCCGGAGCAGGGTCTAATGAAAAACTGTTTTTT. Encoded protein: CASSPGAGSNEKLFF.

CDR3 sequence reads: CATSRGPVGGHNEQFF. Written as DNA, the CDR3 is TGTGCCACCAGCAGAGGACCGGTGGGAGGCCACAATGAGCAGTTCTTC. The chain has TRBV15 and TRBJ2-1, with D perhaps TRBD2 (6 bases). V lost 1 base and J 5 bases, leaving 15 bases between the germline ends. CDR3 length: 16 amino acids. CDR1 and CDR2 (germline): LNHNV, YYDKDF (reference sequence).

The rearrangement links TRBV25-1 to TRBJ1-2; 7 positions match TRBD1. The germline V gene has CDR1 MGHDK and CDR2 SYGVNS. V was clipped by 5 bases and J by 8 bases; unmatched bases: 8. This CDR3 has 13 amino acids. The CDR3: CASSPTGARGYTF. CDR3 nucleotide sequence: TGTGCCAGCAGTCCTACAGGGGCGCGGGGCTACACCTTC.

The rearrangement links TRBV7-2 to TRBJ2-3; 7 nucleotides agree with TRBD2. The CDR3 runs to 15 residues. The germline gives CDR1 SGHTA, CDR2 FQGNSA. V shed 0 bases and J 2 bases; nucleotides not matched to a gene: 2. The CDR3 bases are TGTGCCAGCAGCTTAGCGGGGGGGGTCACAGATACGCAGTATTTT. Translated: CASSLAGGVTDTQYF.

The chain couples TRBV5-4 to TRBJ2-1, with a weak D call TRBD1 (6 bases). This CDR3 spans 13 amino acids. Germline V CDR1 and CDR2: SGHNT, YYREEE (reference sequence). V was cut by 0 bases and J by 5 bases, with 6 bases left in between. The CDR3, as DNA: TGTGCCAGCAGCTTGGACAGGGACAATGAGCAGTTCTTC. Translation gives CASSLDRDNEQFF. Combining the CDR3 with reference TRBV5-4 and TRBJ2-1 gives the whole variable domain ETGVTQSPTHLIKTRGQQVTLRCSSQSGHNTVSWYQQALGQGPQFIFQYYREEENGRGNFPPRFSGLQFPNYSSELNVNALELDDSALYLCASSLDRDNEQFFGPGTRLTVL.

The rearrangement joins TRBV5-1 to TRBJ1-2, with TRBD1 matching 7 bases. This CDR3 has 16 residues. The junction had 13 bases not matched to a gene; V was cut back by 4 bases and J by 4 bases. CDR1 and CDR2 from the germline V gene are SGHRS and YFSETQ. DNA of the CDR3: TGCGCCAGCAGCCCGGTCCCGGGACAGCCATCCTATGGCTACACCTTC. As protein: CASSPVPGQPSYGYTF.

The rearrangement uses TRBV19 and TRBJ2-5, with D maybe TRBD2 (5 bases). Germline loops: CDR1 LNHDA, CDR2 SQIVND (reference sequence). V was pared by 9 bases and J by 3 bases, with 8 bases between. The CDR3 length is 11 residues. CDR3 amino acids: CASRLKETQYF. As DNA, the CDR3 is TGTGCCAGCAGACTAAAAGAGACCCAGTACTTC.

The chain links TRBV19 to TRBJ2-1; possible D gene TRBD1, 6 bases. The CDR3 consists of 12 residues. V lost 6 bases, J lost 7 bases, and 10 bases lay in between. Germline lookup yields CDR1 LNHDA and CDR2 SQIVND (reference sequence). CDR3: CASSTGINEQFF. CDR3 DNA sequence: TGTGCCAGTAGCACAGGGATTAATGAGCAGTTCTTC.

The chain carries TRBV27 and TRBJ2-1; D gene ambiguous. This CDR3 has 15 amino acids. V was cut by 3 bases and J by 6 bases, with 15 bases left in between. The germline V gene encodes CDR1 MNHEY and CDR2 SMNVEV (reference sequence). CDR3 DNA sequence: TGTGCCAGCAGTTTCCAAATTATGAGTATCAATGAGCAGTTCTTC. Protein sequence: CASSFQIMSINEQFF.

This clone was counted once. This chain links TRBV12-3 or TRBV12-4 with TRBJ1-1, with 7 positions matching TRBD1. This CDR3 region has 13 residues. After removal of 4 bases from V and 4 bases from J, the junction contained 3 bases not matched to a gene. CDR3 nucleotide sequence: TGTGCCAGCAGTTACAGGGGAGGCACTGAAGCTTTCTTT. It translates to CASSYRGGTEAFF.

The rearrangement joins TRBV19 to TRBJ2-4, with 11 bases fitting TRBD2. This CDR3 spans 14 amino acids. CDR1 and CDR2 from the germline V gene are LNHDA and SQIVND (reference sequence). V lost 5 bases, J lost 9 bases, and 6 bases stayed unmatched. The CDR3 DNA reads TGTGCCAGTAGTGTTATCGGGACTAGCGGCATTCAGTACTTC. As protein: CASSVIGTSGIQYF.

CDR3 region: CASSSGLAGETQYF. DNA of the CDR3: TGCGCCAGCAGCTCGGGACTAGCCGGGGAGACCCAGTACTTC. The V and J genes are TRBV5-1 and TRBJ2-5, with TRBD2 matching over 9 bases. This CDR3 spans 14 amino acids. J was trimmed by 5 bases and V by 3 bases; bases with no gene match: 5. Germline V gene data show CDR1 as SGHRS and CDR2 as YFSETQ.